This is a list of T cell receptor beta chains from one sample in a study of beta chain features in type 1 diabetes. Measured with immunoSEQ multiplex PCR; TCRdb has only the in-frame clones, and not every one. The table has some 280,000 clones, roughly an eighth seen once. Sequenced sample: naive CD4+ T cells from blood. The receptors were gathered from a man under 40 with type 1 diabetes. The CDR3 runs from the conserved cysteine through the conserved F or W. Each record gives: J gene, V gene, D gene, clone size, CDR3 protein, CDR3 DNA. The D gene is left open where the match is weak. Only some rows state a clone size, as once, few, many or a class for expanded clones.

>TRBJ2-3|TRBV18|.|.
CASSPLAGTHTDTQYF
TGTGCCAGCTCACCACTGGCGGGGACTCACACAGATACGCAGTATTTT
>TRBJ2-1|TRBV19|.|.
CASRLGDEQFF
TGTGCCAGTAGGCTAGGCGATGAGCAGTTCTTC
>TRBJ2-1|TRBV28|TRBD1|.
CASSFLDRQYNEQFF
TGTGCCAGCAGTTTTCTGGACAGGCAATACAATGAGCAGTTCTTC
>TRBJ1-1|TRBV14|.|few
CASSQVGHLNTEAFF
TGTGCCAGCAGCCAAGTGGGGCACCTGAACACTGAAGCTTTCTTT
>TRBJ2-5|TRBV6-1|TRBD2|few
CASRILASQETQYF
TGTGCCAGCAGGATACTAGCGAGTCAAGAGACCCAGTACTTC
>TRBJ2-1|TRBV9|.|few
CASSGAGYNEQFF
TGTGCCAGCAGCGGAGCAGGCTACAATGAGCAGTTCTTC
>TRBJ2-3|TRBV9|.|.
CASSEALGQGRSTDTQYF
TGTGCCAGCAGCGAGGCCCTCGGGCAGGGGCGAAGCACAGATACGCAGTATTTT
>TRBJ2-1|TRBV19|.|few
CASSIAQGGYNEQFF
TGTGCCAGTAGTATAGCGCAGGGGGGATACAATGAGCAGTTCTTC
>TRBJ1-4|TRBV5-4|TRBD1|few
CASSLAPAGGSAKLFF
TGTGCCAGCAGCTTGGCGCCTGCAGGGGGATCGGCCAAACTGTTTTTT
>TRBJ2-5|TRBV6-1|TRBD2|few
CASSGERTSGVEETQYF
TGTGCCAGCAGTGGAGAAAGGACTAGCGGTGTGGAAGAGACCCAGTACTTC
>TRBJ2-1|TRBV7-8|TRBD1|.
CASILRGTGADNEQFF
TGTGCCAGCATATTAAGGGGGACAGGGGCAGACAATGAGCAGTTCTTC
>TRBJ2-1|TRBV7-3|TRBD2|.
CASSLGRAGVHNEQFF
TGTGCCAGCAGCTTAGGGAGAGCGGGAGTCCACAATGAGCAGTTCTTC
>TRBJ1-2|TRBV5-6|.|few
CASSLAGGGGGYTF
TGTGCCAGCAGCTTGGCTGGGGGCGGTGGAGGCTACACCTTC
>TRBJ2-3|TRBV4-3|TRBD2|.
CASSQGSGGGTSTDTQYF
TGCGCCAGCAGCCAAGGTAGCGGGGGAGGTACGAGCACAGATACGCAGTATTTT
>TRBJ1-2|TRBV27|.|few
CASSRTETYGYTF
TGTGCCAGCAGCCGGACAGAGACCTATGGCTACACCTTC
>TRBJ1-5|TRBV19|.|few
CASRKPQGHNQPQHF
TGTGCCAGTAGGAAACCACAGGGCCACAATCAGCCCCAGCATTTT
>TRBJ2-7|TRBV2|TRBD1|few
CASSLGQPGSYEQYF
TGTGCCAGCAGCCTGGGACAGCCCGGCTCCTACGAGCAGTACTTC
>TRBJ2-1|TRBV29-1|.|few
CSGGGSAYNEQFF
TGCAGCGGCGGTGGTTCCGCCTACAATGAGCAGTTCTTC
>TRBJ2-7|TRBV7-2|.|.
CASSLSRAAGEQYF
TGTGCCAGCAGCTTAAGCAGGGCCGCCGGCGAGCAGTACTTC
>TRBJ2-1|TRBV4-2|TRBD1|.
CASSQFQGATTYNEQFF
TGTGCCAGCAGCCAATTTCAGGGGGCGACTACCTACAATGAGCAGTTCTTC
>TRBJ2-3|TRBV5-1|TRBD2|.
CASSWIAGASPTDTQYF
TGCGCCAGCAGCTGGATAGCGGGAGCTTCCCCCACAGATACGCAGTATTTT
>TRBJ2-1|TRBV4-2|TRBD2|few
CASSQPGTTYNEQFF
TGTGCCAGCAGCCAACCCGGGACTACCTACAATGAGCAGTTCTTC
>TRBJ2-3|TRBV18|.|few
CASSPRSASTDTQYF
TGTGCCAGCTCACCACGGAGCGCGAGCACAGATACGCAGTATTTT
>TRBJ1-2|TRBV2|TRBD1|few
CASRPSGTGIIIGGYTF
TGTGCCAGCAGACCCTCTGGGACAGGGATAATTATCGGTGGCTACACCTTC
>TRBJ2-5|TRBV5-1|TRBD2|.
CASSSGLAGRSQYF
TGCGCCAGCAGCTCTGGACTAGCGGGGCGGAGTCAGTACTTC
>TRBJ2-1|TRBV9|.|few
CASSVGPGAMANEQFF
TGTGCCAGCAGCGTAGGACCGGGAGCCATGGCAAATGAGCAGTTCTTC
>TRBJ2-5|TRBV5-1|.|.
CASSLVGAQETQYF
TGCGCCAGCAGCTTGGTAGGGGCCCAAGAGACCCAGTACTTC
>TRBJ2-3|TRBV5-1|TRBD2|.
CASSPRTSGLDTQYF
TGCGCCAGCAGCCCAAGGACTAGCGGTTTGGATACGCAGTATTTT
>TRBJ2-7|TRBV15|TRBD1|few
CATSRRTGGYEQYF
TGTGCCACCAGCAGACGGACAGGGGGATACGAGCAGTACTTC
>TRBJ2-1|TRBV7-9|.|few
CASSLVQGYNEQFF
TGTGCCAGCAGCTTAGTACAGGGCTACAATGAGCAGTTCTTC
>TRBJ1-2|TRBV5-6|.|few
CASSLARLTYGYTF
TGTGCCAGCAGCTTGGCCAGGCTAACATATGGCTACACCTTC
>TRBJ1-1|TRBV4-3|.|few
CASGRHGQNTEAFF
TGCGCCAGCGGACGACACGGACAGAACACTGAAGCTTTCTTT
>TRBJ2-1|TRBV15|.|few
CATSTRNEQFF
TGTGCCACCAGCACCCGTAATGAGCAGTTCTTC
>TRBJ1-2|TRBV18|.|once
CASSPSVQQAYGYTF
TGTGCCAGCTCACCATCGGTACAGCAGGCCTATGGCTACACCTTC
>TRBJ1-1|TRBV5-1|.|.
CASSLTVGGSTEAFF
TGCGCCAGCAGCTTGACCGTCGGTGGGAGCACTGAAGCTTTCTTT
>TRBJ1-4|TRBV28|.|.
CASSGQNEKLFF
TGTGCCAGCAGCGGACAGAATGAAAAACTGTTTTTT
>TRBJ2-3|TRBV7-3|.|few
CASSSGLGGFTDTQYF
TGTGCCAGCAGCTCCGGACTAGGGGGATTCACAGATACGCAGTATTTT
>TRBJ1-2|TRBV5-1|TRBD1|.
CASRRQGALIYGYTF
TGCGCCAGCAGACGGCAGGGGGCCCTGATCTATGGCTACACCTTC
>TRBJ1-1|TRBV29-1|TRBD1|few
CSGGQGENTEAFF
TGCAGCGGGGGGCAGGGGGAGAACACTGAAGCTTTCTTT
>TRBJ2-7|TRBV21-1|.|.
CASSRGTYEQYF
TGTGCCAGCAGTCGAGGAACCTACGAGCAGTACTTC
>TRBJ2-1|TRBV2|.|.
CASSAQTNEQFF
TGTGCCAGCAGCGCACAAACGAATGAGCAGTTCTTC
>TRBJ2-5|TRBV7-3|.|few
CASSLSGAPQETQYF
TGTGCCAGCAGCTTATCGGGAGCGCCCCAAGAGACCCAGTACTTC
>TRBJ2-6|TRBV19|.|.
CASSITGAGANVLTF
TGTGCCAGTAGTATAACGGGGGCTGGGGCCAACGTCCTGACTTTC
>TRBJ2-7|TRBV7-2|.|few
CASSLGASSSYEQYF
TGTGCCAGCAGCTTGGGGGCTTCGAGCTCCTACGAGCAGTACTTC
>TRBJ1-1|TRBV7-9|.|.
CASSLTGSMNTEAFF
TGTGCCAGCAGCTTAACCGGGTCCATGAACACTGAAGCTTTCTTT
>TRBJ1-2|TRBV9|.|.
CASSVGGSEPYGYTF
TGTGCCAGCAGCGTAGGAGGCTCGGAGCCCTATGGCTACACCTTC
>TRBJ2-3|TRBV5-1|.|.
CASSTAGERTDTQYF
TGCGCCAGCAGCACGGCGGGTGAGCGCACAGATACGCAGTATTTT
>TRBJ2-2|TRBV19|TRBD2|few
CASRPGTSTTGELFF
TGTGCCAGTCGCCCCGGGACTAGTACCACCGGGGAGCTGTTTTTT